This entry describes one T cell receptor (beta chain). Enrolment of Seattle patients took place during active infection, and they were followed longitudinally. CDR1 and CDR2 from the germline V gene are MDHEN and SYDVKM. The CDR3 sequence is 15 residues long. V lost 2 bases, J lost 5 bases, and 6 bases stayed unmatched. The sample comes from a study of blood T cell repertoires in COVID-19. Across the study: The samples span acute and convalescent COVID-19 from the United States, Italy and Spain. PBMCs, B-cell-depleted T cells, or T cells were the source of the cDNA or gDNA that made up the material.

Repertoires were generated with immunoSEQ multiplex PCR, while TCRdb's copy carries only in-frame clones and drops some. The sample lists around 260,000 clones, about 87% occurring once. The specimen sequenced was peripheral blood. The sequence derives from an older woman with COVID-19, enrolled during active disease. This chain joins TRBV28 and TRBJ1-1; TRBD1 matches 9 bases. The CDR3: CASSLTGGARTEAFF. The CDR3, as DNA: TGTGCCAGCAGTTTAACAGGGGGCGCCAGGACTGAAGCTTTCTTT.